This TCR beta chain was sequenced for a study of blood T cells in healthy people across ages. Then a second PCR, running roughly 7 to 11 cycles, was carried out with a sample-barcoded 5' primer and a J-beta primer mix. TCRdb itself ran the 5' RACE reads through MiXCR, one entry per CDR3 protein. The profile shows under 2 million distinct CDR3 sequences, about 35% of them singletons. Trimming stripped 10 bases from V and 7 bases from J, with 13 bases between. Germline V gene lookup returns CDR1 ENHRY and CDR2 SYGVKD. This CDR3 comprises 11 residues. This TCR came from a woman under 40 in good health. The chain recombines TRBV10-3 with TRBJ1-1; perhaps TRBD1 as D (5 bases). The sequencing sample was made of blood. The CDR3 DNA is TGTGCCACCCACGGACACTATGAAGCTTTCTTT. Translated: CATHGHYEAFF.